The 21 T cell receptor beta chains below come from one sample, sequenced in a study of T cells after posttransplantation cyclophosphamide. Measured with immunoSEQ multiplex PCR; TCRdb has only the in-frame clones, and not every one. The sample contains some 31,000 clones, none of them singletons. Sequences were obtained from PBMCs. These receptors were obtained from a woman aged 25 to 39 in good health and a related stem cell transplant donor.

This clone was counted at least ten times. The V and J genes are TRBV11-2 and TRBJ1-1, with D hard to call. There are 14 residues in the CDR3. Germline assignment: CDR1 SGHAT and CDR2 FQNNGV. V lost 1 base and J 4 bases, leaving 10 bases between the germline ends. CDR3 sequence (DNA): TGTGCCAGCAGCTTAGGGACTCCTGGCACTGAAGCTTTCTTT. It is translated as CASSLGTPGTEAFF.

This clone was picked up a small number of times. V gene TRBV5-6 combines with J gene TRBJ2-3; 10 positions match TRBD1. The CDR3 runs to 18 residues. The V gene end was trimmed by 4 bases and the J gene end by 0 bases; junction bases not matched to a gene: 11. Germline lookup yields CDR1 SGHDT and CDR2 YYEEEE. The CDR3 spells CASSRQGAPVDSTDTQYF. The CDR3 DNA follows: TGTGCCAGCAGCCGACAGGGGGCGCCAGTAGATAGCACAGATACGCAGTATTTT.

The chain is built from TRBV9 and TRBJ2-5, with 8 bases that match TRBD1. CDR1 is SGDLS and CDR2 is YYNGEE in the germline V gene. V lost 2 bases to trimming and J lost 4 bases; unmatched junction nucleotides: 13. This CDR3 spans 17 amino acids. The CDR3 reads CASSVQGAWDWGETQYF. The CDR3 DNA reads TGTGCCAGCAGCGTCCAGGGGGCTTGGGATTGGGGAGAGACCCAGTACTTC.

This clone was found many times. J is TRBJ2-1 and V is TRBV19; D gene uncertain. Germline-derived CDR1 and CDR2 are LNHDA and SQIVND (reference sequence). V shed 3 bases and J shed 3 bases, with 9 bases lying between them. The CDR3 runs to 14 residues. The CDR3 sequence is CASSIRSLYNEQFF. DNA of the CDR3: TGTGCCAGTAGTATCAGGAGTCTCTACAATGAGCAGTTCTTC.

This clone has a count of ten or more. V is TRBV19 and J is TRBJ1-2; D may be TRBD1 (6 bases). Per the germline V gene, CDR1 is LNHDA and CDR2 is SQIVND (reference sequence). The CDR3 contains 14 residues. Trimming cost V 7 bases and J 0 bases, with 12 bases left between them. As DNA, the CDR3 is TGTGCCAGTAAGAGGACAGACTCTAACTATGGCTACACCTTC. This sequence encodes CASKRTDSNYGYTF.

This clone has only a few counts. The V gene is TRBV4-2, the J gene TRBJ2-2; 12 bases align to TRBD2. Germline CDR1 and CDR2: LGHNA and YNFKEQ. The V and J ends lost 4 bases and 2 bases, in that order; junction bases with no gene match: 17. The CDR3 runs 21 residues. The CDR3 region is CASSRGPGHTSGGPNTGELFF. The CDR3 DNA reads TGTGCCAGCAGCCGGGGCCCGGGTCATACTAGCGGGGGGCCCAACACCGGGGAGCTGTTTTTT.

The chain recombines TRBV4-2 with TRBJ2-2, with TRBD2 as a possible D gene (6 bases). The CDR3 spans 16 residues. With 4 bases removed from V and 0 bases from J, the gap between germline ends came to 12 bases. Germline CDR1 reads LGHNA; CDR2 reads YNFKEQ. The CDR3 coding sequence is TGTGCCAGCAGCCCCCCCCTAGCGCCGAACACCGGGGAGCTGTTTTTT. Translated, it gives CASSPPLAPNTGELFF.

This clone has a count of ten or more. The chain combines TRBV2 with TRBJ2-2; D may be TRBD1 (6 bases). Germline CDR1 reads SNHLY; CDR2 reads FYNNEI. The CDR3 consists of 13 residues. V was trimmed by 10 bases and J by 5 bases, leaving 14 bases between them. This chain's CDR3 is CATIEQGTGELFF. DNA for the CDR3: TGTGCCACTATCGAACAGGGAACCGGGGAGCTGTTTTTT.

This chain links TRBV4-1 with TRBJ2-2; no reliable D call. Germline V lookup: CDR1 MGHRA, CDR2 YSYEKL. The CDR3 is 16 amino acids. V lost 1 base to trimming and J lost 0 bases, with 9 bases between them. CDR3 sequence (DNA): TGCGCCAGCAGCCAAGCAACAGCATCGAACACCGGGGAGCTGTTTTTT. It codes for CASSQATASNTGELFF.

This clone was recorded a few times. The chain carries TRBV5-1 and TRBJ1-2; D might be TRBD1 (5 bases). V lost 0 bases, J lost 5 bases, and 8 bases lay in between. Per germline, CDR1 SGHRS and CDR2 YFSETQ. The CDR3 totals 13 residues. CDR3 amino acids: CASSLGGSYGYTF. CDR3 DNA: TGCGCCAGCAGCTTGGGGGGCTCATATGGCTACACCTTC.

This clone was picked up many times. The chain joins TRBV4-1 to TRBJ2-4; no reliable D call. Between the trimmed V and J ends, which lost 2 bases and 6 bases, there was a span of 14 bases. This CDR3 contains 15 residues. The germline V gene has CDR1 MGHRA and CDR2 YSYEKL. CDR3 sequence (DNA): TGCGCCAGCAGCCAATATGGGCTATCATCAAACATTCAGTACTTC. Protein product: CASSQYGLSSNIQYF.

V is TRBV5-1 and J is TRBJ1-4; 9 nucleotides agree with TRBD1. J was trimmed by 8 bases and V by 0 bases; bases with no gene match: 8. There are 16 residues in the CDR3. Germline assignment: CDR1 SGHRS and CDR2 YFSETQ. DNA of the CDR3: TGCGCCAGCAGCTTGGGATACAGGGGGCGTGGGGAAAAACTGTTTTTT. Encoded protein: CASSLGYRGRGEKLFF. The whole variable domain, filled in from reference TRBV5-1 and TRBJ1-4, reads KAGVTQTPRYLIKTRGQQVTLSCSPISGHRSVSWYQQTPGQGLQFLFEYFSETQRNKGNFPGRFSGRQFSNSRSEMNVSTLELGDSALYLCASSLGYRGRGEKLFFGSGTQLSVL.

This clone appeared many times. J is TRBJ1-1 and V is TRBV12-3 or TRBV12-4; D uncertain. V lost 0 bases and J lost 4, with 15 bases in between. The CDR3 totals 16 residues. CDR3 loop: CASSLAVGVTGTEAFF. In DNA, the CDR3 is TGTGCCAGCAGTTTAGCCGTCGGAGTGACTGGCACTGAAGCTTTCTTT.

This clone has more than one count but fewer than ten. CDR3 nucleotides: TGTGCCAGCAGACAAGGACAGGGGCTTGGCTACACCTTC. Translation gives CASRQGQGLGYTF. The chain is built from TRBV12-3 or TRBV12-4 and TRBJ1-2, with 9 bases lining up with TRBD1. Trimming removed 6 bases from V and 7 bases from J; junction bases left unmatched: 6. The CDR3 is 13 residues long.

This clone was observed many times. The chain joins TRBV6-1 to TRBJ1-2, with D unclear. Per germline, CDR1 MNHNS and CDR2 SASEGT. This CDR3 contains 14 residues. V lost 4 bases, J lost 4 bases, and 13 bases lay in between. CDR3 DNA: TGTGCCAGCAGTGTTTCGGCAGGCCCCTATGGCTACACCTTC. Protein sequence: CASSVSAGPYGYTF.

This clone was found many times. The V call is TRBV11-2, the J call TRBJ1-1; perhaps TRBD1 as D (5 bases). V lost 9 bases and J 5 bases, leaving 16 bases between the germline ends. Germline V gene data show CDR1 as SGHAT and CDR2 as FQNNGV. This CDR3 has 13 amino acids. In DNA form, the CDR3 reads TGTGCCAGTTCCCGCAGGGATGGGACTGAAGCTTTCTTT. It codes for CASSRRDGTEAFF.

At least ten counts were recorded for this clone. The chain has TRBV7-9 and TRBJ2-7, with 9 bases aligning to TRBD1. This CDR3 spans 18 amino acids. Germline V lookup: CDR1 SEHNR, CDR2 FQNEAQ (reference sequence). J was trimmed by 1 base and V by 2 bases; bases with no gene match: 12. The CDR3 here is CASSLRGTGTFGSYEQYF. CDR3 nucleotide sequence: TGTGCCAGCAGCTTACGTGGGACAGGGACATTCGGGTCCTACGAGCAGTACTTC.

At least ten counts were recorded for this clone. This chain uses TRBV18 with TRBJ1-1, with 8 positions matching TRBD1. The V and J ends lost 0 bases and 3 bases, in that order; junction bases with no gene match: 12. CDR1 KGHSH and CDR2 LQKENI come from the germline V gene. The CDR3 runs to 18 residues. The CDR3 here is CASSPPRGRGLGDTEAFF. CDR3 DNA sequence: TGTGCCAGCTCACCACCGAGGGGCAGGGGGCTTGGGGACACTGAAGCTTTCTTT.

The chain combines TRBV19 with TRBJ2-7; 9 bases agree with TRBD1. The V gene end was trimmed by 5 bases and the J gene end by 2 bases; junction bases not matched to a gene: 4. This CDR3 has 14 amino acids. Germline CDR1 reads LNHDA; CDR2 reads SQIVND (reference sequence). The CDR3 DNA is TGTGCCAGTAGTGGATGGACAGGGGCCTACGAGCAGTACTTC. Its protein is CASSGWTGAYEQYF.

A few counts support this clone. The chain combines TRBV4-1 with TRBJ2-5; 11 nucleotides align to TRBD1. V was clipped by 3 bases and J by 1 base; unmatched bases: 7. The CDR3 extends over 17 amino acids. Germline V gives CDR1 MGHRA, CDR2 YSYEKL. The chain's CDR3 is CASSQGDRGISQETQYF. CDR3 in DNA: TGCGCCAGCAGCCAGGGGGACAGGGGGATCTCCCAAGAGACCCAGTACTTC.

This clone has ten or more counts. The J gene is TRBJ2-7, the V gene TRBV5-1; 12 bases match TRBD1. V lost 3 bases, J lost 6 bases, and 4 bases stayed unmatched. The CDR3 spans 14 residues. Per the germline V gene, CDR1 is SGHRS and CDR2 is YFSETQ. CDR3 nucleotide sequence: TGCGCCAGCAGCTCGGGACAGGGGGCGTTCGAGCAGTACTTC. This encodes CASSSGQGAFEQYF.